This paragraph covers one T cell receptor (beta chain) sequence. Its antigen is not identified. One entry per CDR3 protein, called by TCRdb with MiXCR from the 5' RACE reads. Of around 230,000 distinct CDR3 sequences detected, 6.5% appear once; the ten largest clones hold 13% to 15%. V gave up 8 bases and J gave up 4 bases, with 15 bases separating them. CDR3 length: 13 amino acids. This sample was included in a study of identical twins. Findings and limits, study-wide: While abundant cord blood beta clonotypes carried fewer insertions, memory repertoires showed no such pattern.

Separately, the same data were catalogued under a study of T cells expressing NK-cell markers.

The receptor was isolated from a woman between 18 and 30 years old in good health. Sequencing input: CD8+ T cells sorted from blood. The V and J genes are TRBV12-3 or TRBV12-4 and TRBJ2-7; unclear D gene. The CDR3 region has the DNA TGTGCCAGCGGGTCAAAACCCCTTTACGAGCAGTACTTC. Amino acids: CASGSKPLYEQYF.